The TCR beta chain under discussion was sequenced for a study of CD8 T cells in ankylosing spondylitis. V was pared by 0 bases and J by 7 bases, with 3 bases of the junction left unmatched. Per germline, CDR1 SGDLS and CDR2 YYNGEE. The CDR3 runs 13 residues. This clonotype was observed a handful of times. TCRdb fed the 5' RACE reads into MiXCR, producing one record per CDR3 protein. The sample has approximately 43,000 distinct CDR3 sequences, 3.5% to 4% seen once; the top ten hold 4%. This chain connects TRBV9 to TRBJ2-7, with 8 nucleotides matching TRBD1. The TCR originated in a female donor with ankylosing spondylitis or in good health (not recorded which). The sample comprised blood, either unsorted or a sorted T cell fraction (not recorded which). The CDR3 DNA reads TGTGCCAGCAGCGTAGTACAGGGGGATGAGCAGTACTTC. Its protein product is CASSVVQGDEQYF.